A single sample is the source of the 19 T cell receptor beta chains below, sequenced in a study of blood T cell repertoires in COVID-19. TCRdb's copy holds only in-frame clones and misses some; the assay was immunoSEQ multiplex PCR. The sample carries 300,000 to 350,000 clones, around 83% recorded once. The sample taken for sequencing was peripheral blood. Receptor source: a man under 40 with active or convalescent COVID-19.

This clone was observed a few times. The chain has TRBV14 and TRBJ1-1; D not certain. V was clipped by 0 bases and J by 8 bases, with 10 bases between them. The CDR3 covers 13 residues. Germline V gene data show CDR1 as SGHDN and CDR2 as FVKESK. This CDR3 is CASSQDPHGEAFF. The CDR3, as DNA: TGTGCCAGCAGCCAAGACCCCCACGGGGAAGCTTTCTTT.

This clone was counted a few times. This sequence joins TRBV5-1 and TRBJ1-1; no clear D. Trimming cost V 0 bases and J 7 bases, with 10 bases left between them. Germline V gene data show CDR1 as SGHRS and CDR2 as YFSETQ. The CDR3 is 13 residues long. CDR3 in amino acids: CASSLGSGDEAFF. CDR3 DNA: TGCGCCAGCAGCTTGGGGTCTGGAGATGAAGCTTTCTTT.

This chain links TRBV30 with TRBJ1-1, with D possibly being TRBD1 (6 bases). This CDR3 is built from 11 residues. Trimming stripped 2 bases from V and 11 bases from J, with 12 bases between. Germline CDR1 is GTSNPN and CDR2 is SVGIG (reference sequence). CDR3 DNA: TGTGCCTGGAGTTACGGGGGGCCGGCTTTCTTT. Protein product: CAWSYGGPAFF.

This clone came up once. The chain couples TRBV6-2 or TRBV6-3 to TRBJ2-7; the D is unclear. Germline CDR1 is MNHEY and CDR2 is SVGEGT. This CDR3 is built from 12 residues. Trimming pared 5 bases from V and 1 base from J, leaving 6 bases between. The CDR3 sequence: CASSLQSYEQYF. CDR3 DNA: TGTGCCAGCAGTCTACAGTCCTACGAGCAGTACTTC.

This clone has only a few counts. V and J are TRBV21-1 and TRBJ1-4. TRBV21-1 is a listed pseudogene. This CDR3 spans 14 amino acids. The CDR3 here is CASSTGGLREKLFF. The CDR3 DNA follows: TGTGCCAGCAGCACCGGGGGTTTACGTGAAAAACTGTTTTTT.

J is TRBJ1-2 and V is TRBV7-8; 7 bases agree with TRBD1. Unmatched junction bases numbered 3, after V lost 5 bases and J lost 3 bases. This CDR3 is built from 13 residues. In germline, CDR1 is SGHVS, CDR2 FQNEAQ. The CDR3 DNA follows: TGTGCCAGCAGCAACGGACAGGACTATGGCTACACCTTC. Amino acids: CASSNGQDYGYTF. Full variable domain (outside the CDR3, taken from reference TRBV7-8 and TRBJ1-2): GAGVSQSPRYKVAKRGQDVALRCDPISGHVSLFWYQQALGQGPEFLTYFQNEAQLDKSGLPSDRFFAERPEGSVSTLKIQRTQQEDSAVYLCASSNGQDYGYTFGSGTRLTVV.

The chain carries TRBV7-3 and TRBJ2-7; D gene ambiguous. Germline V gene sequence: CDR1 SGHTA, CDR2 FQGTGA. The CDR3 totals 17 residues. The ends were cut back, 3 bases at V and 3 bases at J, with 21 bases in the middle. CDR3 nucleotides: TGTGCCAGCAGCTTTACCCTCTTGACACCGAGTAACTACGAGCAGTACTTC. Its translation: CASSFTLLTPSNYEQYF. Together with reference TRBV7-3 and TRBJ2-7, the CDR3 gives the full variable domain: GAGVSQTPSNKVTEKGKYVELRCDPISGHTALYWYRQSLGQGPEFLIYFQGTGAADDSGLPNDRFFAVRPEGSVSTLKIQRTERGDSAVYLCASSFTLLTPSNYEQYFGPGTRLTVT.

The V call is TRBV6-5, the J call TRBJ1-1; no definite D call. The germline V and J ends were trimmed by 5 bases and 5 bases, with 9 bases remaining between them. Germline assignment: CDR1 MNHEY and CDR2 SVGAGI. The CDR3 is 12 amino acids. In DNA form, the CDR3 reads TGTGCCAGCAGTCGAGGCGGGACTGAAGCTTTCTTT. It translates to CASSRGGTEAFF.

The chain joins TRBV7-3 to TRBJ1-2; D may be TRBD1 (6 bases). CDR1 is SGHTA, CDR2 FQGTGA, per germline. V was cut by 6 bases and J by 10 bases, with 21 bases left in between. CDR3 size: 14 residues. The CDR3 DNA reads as TGTGCCAGCAGTTGGGACGCTGGGGGCCAAAACTACACCTTC. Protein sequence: CASSWDAGGQNYTF.

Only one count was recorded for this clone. Here the CDR3 reads CASSVTGGGTEAFF. CDR3 DNA: TGTGCCAGCAGCGTTACAGGGGGCGGCACTGAAGCTTTCTTT. This sequence joins TRBV9 and TRBJ1-1; 9 bases agree with TRBD1. This CDR3 is built from 14 residues. V gave up 2 bases and J gave up 4 bases; unmatched junction bases: 3. In germline, CDR1 is SGDLS, CDR2 YYNGEE.

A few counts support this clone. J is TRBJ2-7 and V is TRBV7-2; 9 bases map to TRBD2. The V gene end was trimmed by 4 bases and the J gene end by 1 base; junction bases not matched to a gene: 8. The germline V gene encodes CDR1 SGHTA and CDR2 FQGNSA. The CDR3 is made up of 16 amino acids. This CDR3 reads CASSSPRLAGSYEQYF. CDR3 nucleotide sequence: TGTGCCAGCAGCTCCCCCCGGCTAGCGGGGTCCTACGAGCAGTACTTC.

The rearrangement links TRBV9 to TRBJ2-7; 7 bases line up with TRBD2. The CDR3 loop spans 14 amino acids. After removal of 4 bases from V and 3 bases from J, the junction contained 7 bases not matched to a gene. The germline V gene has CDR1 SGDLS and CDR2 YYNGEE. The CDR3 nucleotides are TGTGCCAGCAGCCCTGTAGGACTAGTCTACGAGCAGTACTTC. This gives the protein CASSPVGLVYEQYF. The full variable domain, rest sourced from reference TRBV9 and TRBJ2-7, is DSGVTQTPKHLITATGQRVTLRCSPRSGDLSVYWYQQSLDQGLQFLIQYYNGEERAKGNILERFSAQQFPDLHSELNLSSLELGDSALYFCASSPVGLVYEQYFGPGTRLTVT.

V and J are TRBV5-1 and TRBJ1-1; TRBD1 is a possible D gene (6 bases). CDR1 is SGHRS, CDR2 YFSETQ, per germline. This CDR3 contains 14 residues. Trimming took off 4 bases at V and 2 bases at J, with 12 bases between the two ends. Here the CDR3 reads CASSAGAINTEAFF. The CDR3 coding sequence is TGCGCCAGCAGCGCGGGGGCCATCAACACTGAAGCTTTCTTT. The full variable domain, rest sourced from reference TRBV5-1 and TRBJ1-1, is KAGVTQTPRYLIKTRGQQVTLSCSPISGHRSVSWYQQTPGQGLQFLFEYFSETQRNKGNFPGRFSGRQFSNSRSEMNVSTLELGDSALYLCASSAGAINTEAFFGQGTRLTVV.

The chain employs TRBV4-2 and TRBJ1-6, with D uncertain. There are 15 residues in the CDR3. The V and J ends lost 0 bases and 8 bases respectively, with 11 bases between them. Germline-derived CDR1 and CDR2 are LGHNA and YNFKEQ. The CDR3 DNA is TGTGCCAGCAGCCAAGAACCTAGACGGGATTCACCCCTCCACTTT. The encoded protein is CASSQEPRRDSPLHF.

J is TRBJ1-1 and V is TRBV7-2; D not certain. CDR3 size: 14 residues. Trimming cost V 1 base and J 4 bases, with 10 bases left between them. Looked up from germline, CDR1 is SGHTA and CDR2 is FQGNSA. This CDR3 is CASSLDWRTTEAFF. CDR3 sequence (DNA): TGTGCCAGCAGCTTAGATTGGAGAACCACTGAAGCTTTCTTT.

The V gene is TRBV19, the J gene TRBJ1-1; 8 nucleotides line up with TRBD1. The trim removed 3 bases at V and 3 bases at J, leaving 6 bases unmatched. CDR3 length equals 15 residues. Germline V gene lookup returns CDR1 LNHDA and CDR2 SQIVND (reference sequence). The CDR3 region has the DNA TGTGCCAGTAGTATTGCAGGGGGCTCGGACACTGAAGCTTTCTTT. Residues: CASSIAGGSDTEAFF.

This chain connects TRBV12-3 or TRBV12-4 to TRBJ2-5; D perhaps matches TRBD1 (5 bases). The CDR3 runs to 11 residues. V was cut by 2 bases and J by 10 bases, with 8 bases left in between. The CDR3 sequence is CASSLLGHQYF. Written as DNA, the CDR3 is TGTGCCAGCAGTTTACTGGGGCACCAGTACTTC.

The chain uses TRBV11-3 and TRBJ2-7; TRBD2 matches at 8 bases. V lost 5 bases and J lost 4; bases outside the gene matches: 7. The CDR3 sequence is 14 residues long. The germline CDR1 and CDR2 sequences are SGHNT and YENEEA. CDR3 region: CASSHPGGAYEQYF. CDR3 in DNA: TGTGCCAGCAGCCACCCCGGGGGGGCTTACGAGCAGTACTTC.

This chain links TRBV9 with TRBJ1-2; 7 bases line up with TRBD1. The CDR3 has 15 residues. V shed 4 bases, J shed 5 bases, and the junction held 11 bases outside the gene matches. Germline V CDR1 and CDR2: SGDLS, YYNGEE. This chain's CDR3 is CASSTEAKGAYGYTF. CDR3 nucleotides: TGTGCCAGCAGCACAGAAGCTAAGGGGGCTTATGGCTACACCTTC.